This TCR beta chain originates from a study of blood T cell repertoires in COVID-19. Study-level background: Both acute and convalescent COVID-19 samples were obtained from the United States, Italy and Spain. Sources were T cells, B-cell-depleted T cells, or PBMCs; the material itself was cDNA or gDNA.

Patients at the Seattle site were enrolled during active infection and followed longitudinally. As processed by the authors: Researchers report that nucleated cell counts were estimated from reference gene primer amplification. Profiling relied on immunoSEQ multiplex PCR, and the TCRdb table lists in-frame clones only, not all of them. V and J calls and clone size are copied from that table; D and trimming were computed from the DNA. The top ten clones hold approximately 6.9% of a sample with about 70,000 clones, approximately 83% of them seen once. Sequenced input: peripheral blood. The receptor was derived from a man aged 25 to 45 with COVID-19, enrolled during active disease.

CDR3 DNA sequence: TGCGCCAGCAGCGATGGACAGCTGGCTCCTTCTGGGGCCAACGTCCTGACTTTC. Amino acid sequence: CASSDGQLAPSGANVLTF. The J gene is TRBJ2-6, the V gene TRBV5-1; D is perhaps TRBD1 (6 bases). CDR1 and CDR2 (germline): SGHRS, YFSETQ. V lost 4 bases to trimming and J lost 1 base, with 18 bases between them. There are 18 residues in the CDR3.